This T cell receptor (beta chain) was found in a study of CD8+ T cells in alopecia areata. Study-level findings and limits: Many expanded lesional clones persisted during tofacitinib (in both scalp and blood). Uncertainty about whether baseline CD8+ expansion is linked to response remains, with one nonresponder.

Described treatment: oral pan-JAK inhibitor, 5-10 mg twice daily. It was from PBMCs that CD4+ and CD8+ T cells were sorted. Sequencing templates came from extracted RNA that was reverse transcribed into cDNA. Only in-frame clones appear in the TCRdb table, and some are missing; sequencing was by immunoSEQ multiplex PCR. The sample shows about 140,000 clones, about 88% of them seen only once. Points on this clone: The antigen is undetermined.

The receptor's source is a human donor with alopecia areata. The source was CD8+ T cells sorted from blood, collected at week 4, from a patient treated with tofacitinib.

CDR3 residues: CASSPRGETGDSGELFF. The CDR3 coding sequence is TGTGCCAGCAGTCCCAGGGGGGAGACGGGGGATAGCGGGGAGCTGTTTTTT. The chain couples TRBV27 to TRBJ2-2, with D possibly TRBD1 on 7 matching bases. The V gene's germline CDR1 is MNHEY and CDR2 SMNVEV (reference sequence). V was cut by 5 bases and J by 7 bases, with 23 bases left in between. The CDR3 length is 17 residues.